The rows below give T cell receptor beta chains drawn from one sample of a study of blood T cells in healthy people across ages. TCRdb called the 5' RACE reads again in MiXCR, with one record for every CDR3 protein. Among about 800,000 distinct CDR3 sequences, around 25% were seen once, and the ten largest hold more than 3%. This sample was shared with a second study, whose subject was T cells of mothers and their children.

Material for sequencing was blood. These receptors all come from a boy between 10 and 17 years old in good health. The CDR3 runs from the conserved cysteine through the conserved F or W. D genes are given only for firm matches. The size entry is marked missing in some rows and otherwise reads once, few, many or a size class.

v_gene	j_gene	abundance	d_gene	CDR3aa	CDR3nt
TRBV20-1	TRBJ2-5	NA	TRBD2	CSAISTSGDQETQYF	TGCAGTGCCATATCGACTAGCGGGGACCAAGAGACCCAGTACTTC
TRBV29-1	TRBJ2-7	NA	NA	CSVEVDGSSSYEQYF	TGCAGCGTTGAGGTAGACGGATCCAGCTCCTACGAGCAGTACTTC
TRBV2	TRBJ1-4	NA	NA	CTSSEASWRGGGEKLFF	TGTACCAGCAGTGAAGCGTCTTGGAGAGGGGGGGGTGAAAAACTGTTTTTT
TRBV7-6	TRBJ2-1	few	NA	CASSSGLQGDGEQFF	TGTGCCAGCAGCTCAGGACTACAGGGAGACGGTGAGCAGTTCTTC
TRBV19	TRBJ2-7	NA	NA	CASSIGAATYEQYF	TGTGCCAGTAGTATTGGGGCAGCGACCTACGAGCAGTACTTC
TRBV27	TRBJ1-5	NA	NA	CASSLNGVGQPQHF	TGTGCCAGCAGTTTAAACGGGGTAGGGCAGCCCCAGCATTTT
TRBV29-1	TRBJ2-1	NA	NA	CSVGPPGFEQFF	TGCAGCGTTGGGCCCCCGGGTTTTGAGCAGTTCTTC
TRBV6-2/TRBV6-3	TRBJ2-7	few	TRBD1	CASRLDRGAYEQYF	TGTGCCAGCAGACTGGACAGGGGGGCCTACGAGCAGTACTTC
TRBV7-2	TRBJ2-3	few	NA	CASSLDGGLNTDTQYF	TGTGCCAGCAGCTTAGATGGGGGGCTTAACACAGATACGCAGTATTTT
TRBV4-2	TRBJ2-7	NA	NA	CASSPEGHSYEQYF	TGTGCCAGCAGCCCCGAAGGACACTCCTACGAGCAGTACTTC
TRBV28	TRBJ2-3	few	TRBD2	CASSSLAGGGF	TGTGCCAGCAGTTCACTAGCGGGGGGGGGTTTT
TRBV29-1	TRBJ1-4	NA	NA	CSVGGPSTNEKLFF	TGCAGCGTTGGGGGTCCTTCAACTAATGAAAAACTGTTTTTT
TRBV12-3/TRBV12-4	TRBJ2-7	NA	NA	CASSPRAPYEQYF	TGTGCCAGCAGCCCCCGGGCTCCCTACGAGCAGTACTTC
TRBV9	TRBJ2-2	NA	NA	CASSVDEGGELFF	TGTGCCAGCAGCGTAGATGAAGGCGGGGAGCTGTTTTTT
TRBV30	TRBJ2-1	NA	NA	CAWSVPREVNEQFF	TGTGCCTGGAGTGTGCCCAGGGAGGTCAATGAGCAGTTCTTC
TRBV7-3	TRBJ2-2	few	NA	CASSPQGPANTGELFF	TGTGCCAGCAGCCCCCAGGGACCCGCGAACACCGGGGAGCTGTTTTTT
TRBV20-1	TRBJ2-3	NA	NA	CSARGLTIIMQYF	TGCAGTGCTAGAGGGCTCACCATTATTATGCAGTATTTT
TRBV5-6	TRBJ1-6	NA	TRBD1	CASSLTDRDNSPLHF	TGTGCCAGCAGCCTGACCGACAGGGATAATTCACCCCTCCACTTT
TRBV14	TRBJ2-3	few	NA	CASSRRTVSTDTQYF	TGTGCCAGCAGCCGGAGGACAGTCAGCACAGATACGCAGTATTTT
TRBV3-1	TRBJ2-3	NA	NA	CASSTSRDTHTQYF	TGTGCCAGCAGCACTAGTCGGGATACTCATACGCAGTATTTT
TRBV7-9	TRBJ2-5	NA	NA	CASSLALSEETQYF	TGTGCCAGCAGCTTAGCGCTCTCAGAAGAGACCCAGTACTTC
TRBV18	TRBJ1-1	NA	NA	CASSPDRTVNTEAFF	TGTGCCAGCTCACCAGATAGGACAGTGAACACTGAAGCTTTCTTT
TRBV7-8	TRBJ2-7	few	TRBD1	CASSALGTGAYEQYF	TGTGCCAGCAGCGCCCTCGGGACAGGGGCCTACGAGCAGTACTTC
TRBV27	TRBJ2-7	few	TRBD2	CASSFRGVSYEQYF	TGTGCCAGCAGTTTTCGGGGGGTTTCCTACGAGCAGTACTTC
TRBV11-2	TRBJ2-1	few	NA	CASSLERQRDEQFF	TGTGCCAGCAGCTTAGAAAGGCAGCGGGATGAGCAGTTCTTC
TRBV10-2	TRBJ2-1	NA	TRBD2	CASSGGTSGTSDSYNEQFF	TGCGCCAGCAGTGGGGGGACTAGCGGGACTTCTGACTCCTACAATGAGCAGTTCTTC
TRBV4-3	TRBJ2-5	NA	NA	CASSQELTGRETQYF	TGCGCCAGCAGCCAAGAGCTTACAGGGAGAGAGACCCAGTACTTC
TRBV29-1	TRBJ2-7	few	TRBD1	CSVEEGTGDEQYF	TGCAGCGTTGAAGAGGGGACAGGAGACGAGCAGTACTTC
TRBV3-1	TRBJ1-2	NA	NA	CASSPGSQGNYGYTF	TGTGCCAGCAGCCCGGGGAGCCAGGGCAACTATGGCTACACCTTC
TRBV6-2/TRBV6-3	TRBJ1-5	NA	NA	CASSSGTTSSNQPQHF	TGTGCCAGCAGCAGCGGGACGACTTCTAGCAATCAGCCCCAGCATTTT
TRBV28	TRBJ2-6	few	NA	CASSRDRRSGANVLTF	TGTGCCAGCAGTCGGGACCGCCGCTCTGGGGCCAACGTCCTGACTTTC
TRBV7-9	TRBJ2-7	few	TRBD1	CATTGWDRSSYEQYF	TGTGCCACCACGGGGTGGGACAGGAGCTCCTACGAGCAGTACTTC
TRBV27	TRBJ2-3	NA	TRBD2	CASSPTAGTSGPTDTQYF	TGTGCCAGCAGTCCCACCGCCGGGACTAGCGGTCCCACAGATACGCAGTATTTT
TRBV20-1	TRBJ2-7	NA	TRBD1	CSAKNRDRVAPYEQYF	TGCAGTGCCAAGAACCGGGACAGGGTAGCGCCCTACGAGCAGTACTTC
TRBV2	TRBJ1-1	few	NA	CASSERVLNTEAFF	TGTGCCAGCAGTGAAAGGGTCCTGAACACTGAAGCTTTCTTT
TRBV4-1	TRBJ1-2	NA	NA	CASSRIDGYGYTF	TGCGCCAGCAGCCGCATAGACGGCTATGGCTACACCTTC
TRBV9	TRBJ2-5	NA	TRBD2	CASTSGGRGETQYF	TGTGCCAGCACTAGCGGGGGCCGTGGGGAGACCCAGTACTTC
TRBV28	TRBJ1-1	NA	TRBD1	CASSFWDRVNTEAFF	TGTGCCAGCAGTTTTTGGGACAGGGTGAACACTGAAGCTTTCTTT
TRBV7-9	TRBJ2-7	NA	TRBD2	CASSLDSGGGNYEQYF	TGTGCCAGCAGCTTAGACTCGGGCGGGGGGAACTACGAGCAGTACTTC
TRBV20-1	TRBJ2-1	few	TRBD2	CSATSGRDYNEQFF	TGCAGTGCCACTAGCGGGAGGGACTACAATGAGCAGTTCTTC
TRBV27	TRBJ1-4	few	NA	CASSPSPYAGEKLFF	TGTGCCAGCAGCCCATCTCCGTACGCCGGGGAAAAACTGTTTTTT
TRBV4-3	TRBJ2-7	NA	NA	CASSQLTGSSEQYF	TGCGCCAGCAGCCAGCTAACAGGGTCGTCCGAGCAGTACTTC
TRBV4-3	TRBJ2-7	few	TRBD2	CASSQDWIAGVGGDEQYF	TGCGCCAGCAGCCAAGATTGGATAGCGGGAGTTGGGGGCGACGAGCAGTACTTC
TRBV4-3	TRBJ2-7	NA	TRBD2	CASSQGLASGRYEQYF	TGCGCCAGCAGCCAAGGTCTTGCTAGCGGGAGGTACGAGCAGTACTTC
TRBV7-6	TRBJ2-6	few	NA	CASSPQVTTGANVLTF	TGTGCCAGCAGCCCCCAGGTCACTACTGGGGCCAACGTCCTGACTTTC
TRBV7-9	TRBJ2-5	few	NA	CASSSHVLDPIYQETQYF	TGTGCCAGCAGCTCACACGTTTTAGACCCGATTTACCAAGAGACCCAGTACTTC
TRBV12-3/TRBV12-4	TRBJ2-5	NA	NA	CASSPLLSGTQYF	TGTGCCAGCAGTCCCCTGCTTTCGGGGACCCAGTACTTC
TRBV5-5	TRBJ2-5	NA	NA	CASSSLTEQETQYF	TGTGCCAGCAGCTCATTGACAGAGCAAGAGACCCAGTACTTC
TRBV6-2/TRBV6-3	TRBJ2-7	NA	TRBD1	CASRAGQGETYEQYF	TGTGCCAGCAGGGCCGGACAGGGGGAAACCTACGAGCAGTACTTC
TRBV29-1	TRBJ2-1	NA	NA	CSVVGQQSYNEQFF	TGCAGCGTTGTCGGACAGCAGTCCTACAATGAGCAGTTCTTC
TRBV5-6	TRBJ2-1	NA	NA	CASSLDGWGSYNEQFF	TGTGCCAGCAGCTTGGATGGCTGGGGGTCCTACAATGAGCAGTTCTTC
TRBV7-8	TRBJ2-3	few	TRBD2	CASSLRGVAGGRTDTQYF	TGTGCCAGCAGCTTACGAGGGGTAGCGGGAGGGAGGACAGATACGCAGTATTTT
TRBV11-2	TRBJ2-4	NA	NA	CASSLDQGGDIQYF	TGTGCCAGCAGCTTAGATCAGGGTGGGGACATTCAGTACTTC